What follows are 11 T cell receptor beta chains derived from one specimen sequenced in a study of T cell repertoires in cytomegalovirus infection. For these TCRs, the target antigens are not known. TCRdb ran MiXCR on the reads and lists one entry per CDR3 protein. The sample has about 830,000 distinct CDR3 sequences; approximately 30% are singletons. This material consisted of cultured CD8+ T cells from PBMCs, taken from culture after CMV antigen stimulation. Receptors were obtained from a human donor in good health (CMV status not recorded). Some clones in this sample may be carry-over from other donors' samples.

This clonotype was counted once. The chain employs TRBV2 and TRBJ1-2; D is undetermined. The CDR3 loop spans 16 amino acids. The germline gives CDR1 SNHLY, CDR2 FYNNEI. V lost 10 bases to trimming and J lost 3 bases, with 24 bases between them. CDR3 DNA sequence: TGTGCCACCCCGGGGATTACGGTCTTGCGGGACTATGGCTACACCTTC. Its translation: CATPGITVLRDYGYTF. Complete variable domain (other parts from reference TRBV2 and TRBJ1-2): EPEVTQTPSHQVTQMGQEVILRCVPISNHLYFYWYRQILGQKVEFLVSFYNNEISEKSEIFDDQFSVERPDGSNFTLKIRSTKLEDSAMYFCATPGITVLRDYGYTFGSGTRLTVV.

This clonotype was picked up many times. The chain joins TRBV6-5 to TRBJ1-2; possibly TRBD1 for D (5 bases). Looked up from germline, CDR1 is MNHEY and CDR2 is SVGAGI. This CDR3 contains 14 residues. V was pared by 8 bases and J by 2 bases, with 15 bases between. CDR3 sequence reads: CASGVRDANYGYTF. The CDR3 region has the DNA TGTGCCAGCGGAGTCCGGGACGCAAACTATGGCTACACCTTC.

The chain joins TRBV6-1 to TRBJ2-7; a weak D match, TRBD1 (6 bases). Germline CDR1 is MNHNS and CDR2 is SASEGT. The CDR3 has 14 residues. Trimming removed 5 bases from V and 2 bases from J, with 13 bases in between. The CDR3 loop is CASSRRDTTYEQYF. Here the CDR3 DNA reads TGTGCCAGCAGTCGACGGGACACCACCTACGAGCAGTACTTC.

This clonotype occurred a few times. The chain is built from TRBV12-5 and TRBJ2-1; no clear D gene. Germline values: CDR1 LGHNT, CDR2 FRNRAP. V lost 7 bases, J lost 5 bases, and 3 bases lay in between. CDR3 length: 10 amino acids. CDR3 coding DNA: TGTGCTAGTGAGGACAATGAGCAGTTCTTC. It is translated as CASEDNEQFF.

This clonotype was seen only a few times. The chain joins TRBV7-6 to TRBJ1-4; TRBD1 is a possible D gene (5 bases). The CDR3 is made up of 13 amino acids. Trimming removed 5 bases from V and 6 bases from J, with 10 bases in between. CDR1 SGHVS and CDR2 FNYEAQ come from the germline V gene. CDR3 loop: CASSAPGYEKLFF. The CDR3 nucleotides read TGTGCCAGCAGCGCACCAGGGTATGAAAAACTGTTTTTT.

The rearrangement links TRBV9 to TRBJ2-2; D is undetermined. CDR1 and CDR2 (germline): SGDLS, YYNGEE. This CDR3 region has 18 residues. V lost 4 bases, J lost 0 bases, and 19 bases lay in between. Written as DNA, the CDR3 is TGTGCCAGCAGCTCCCCCCTTGAGATACCCACGAACACCGGGGAGCTGTTTTTT. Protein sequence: CASSSPLEIPTNTGELFF.

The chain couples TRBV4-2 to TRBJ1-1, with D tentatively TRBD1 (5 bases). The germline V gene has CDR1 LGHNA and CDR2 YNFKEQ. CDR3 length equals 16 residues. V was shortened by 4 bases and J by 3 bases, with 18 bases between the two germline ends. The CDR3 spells CASSPRDSASHTEAFF. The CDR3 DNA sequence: TGTGCCAGCAGCCCCCGGGACTCCGCCTCGCACACTGAAGCTTTCTTT.

DNA of the CDR3: TGTGCCAGCAGTTACTCAGGGGCATGGAATCAGCCCCAGCATTTT. Its protein product is CASSYSGAWNQPQHF. The genes are TRBV6-2 or TRBV6-3 and TRBJ1-5, with a possible D match to TRBD1 (5 bases). This CDR3 has 15 residues. Per the germline V gene, CDR1 is MNHEY and CDR2 is SVGEGT. V was clipped by 0 bases and J by 4 bases, with 10 bases between them.

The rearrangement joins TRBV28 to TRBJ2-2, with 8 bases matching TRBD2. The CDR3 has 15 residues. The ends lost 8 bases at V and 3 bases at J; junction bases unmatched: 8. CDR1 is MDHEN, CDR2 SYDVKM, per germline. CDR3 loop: CASEGLGLDTGELFF. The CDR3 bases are TGTGCCAGCGAGGGACTAGGCTTGGACACCGGGGAGCTGTTTTTT.

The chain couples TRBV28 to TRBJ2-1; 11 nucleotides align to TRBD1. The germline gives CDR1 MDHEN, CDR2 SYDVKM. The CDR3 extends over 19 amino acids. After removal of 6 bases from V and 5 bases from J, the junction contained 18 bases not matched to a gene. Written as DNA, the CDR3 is TGTGCCAGCAGCCCCCGAATAGGGAGGACAGGGGGCCAGGACAATGAGCAGTTCTTC. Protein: CASSPRIGRTGGQDNEQFF.

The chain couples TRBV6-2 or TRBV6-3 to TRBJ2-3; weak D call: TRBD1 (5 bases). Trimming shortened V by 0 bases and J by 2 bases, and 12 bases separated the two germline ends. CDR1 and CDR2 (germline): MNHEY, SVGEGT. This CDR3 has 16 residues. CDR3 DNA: TGTGCCAGCAGTTACTCGGGCACAGGCTTCACAGATACGCAGTATTTT. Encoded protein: CASSYSGTGFTDTQYF.